A single sample gave rise to the 26 T cell receptor beta chains below, sequenced in a study of T cell repertoires in cytomegalovirus infection. TCRdb called the reads again in MiXCR, with one record for every CDR3 protein. The sample has nearly 650,000 distinct CDR3 sequences, 20% to 25% seen once. Material for sequencing was CD8+ T cells from PBMCs. The source is a human donor in good health (CMV status not recorded). Some clones in this sample may be carry-over from other donors' samples.

This chain links TRBV20-1 with TRBJ2-1; 8 bases map to TRBD2. Germline V lookup: CDR1 DFQATT, CDR2 SNEGSKA (reference sequence). The CDR3 runs 14 residues. V lost 6 bases and J lost 8; bases outside the gene matches: 12. The CDR3 nucleotides are TGCAGTGCGCGCCGGGGGGGCAGGCAGGATGAGCAGTTCTTC. Its translation: CSARRGGRQDEQFF.

Notes on this clonotype: The junction departs from germline at one end; a sequencing error may be responsible. The chain links TRBV28 to TRBJ1-1; D is undetermined. Germline V gene lookup returns CDR1 MDHEN and CDR2 SYDVKM. This CDR3 contains 15 residues. CDR3 in DNA: TGTGCCAACAGTTTTGGTCCGGAGCCGAACACTGAAGCTTTCTTT. This encodes CANSFGPEPNTEAFF.

This clonotype came up many times. The chain couples TRBV7-8 to TRBJ2-2, with a possible D match to TRBD2 (7 bases). V gave up 5 bases and J gave up 6 bases, with 16 bases separating them. The CDR3 totals 15 residues. In germline, CDR1 is SGHVS, CDR2 FQNEAQ. The CDR3 is CASSLAPGGPGELFF. The CDR3 DNA reads as TGTGCCAGCAGCCTGGCCCCGGGGGGCCCCGGGGAGCTGTTTTTT.

This clonotype has more than one count but fewer than ten. V and J are TRBV5-6 and TRBJ2-1; D unresolved. Germline CDR1 is SGHDT and CDR2 is YYEEEE. Trimming left V 4 bases short and J 8 bases short, with 10 bases between. This CDR3 comprises 12 residues. CDR3 residues: CASSPGTYEQFF. In DNA form, the CDR3 reads TGTGCCAGCAGCCCGGGCACGTATGAGCAGTTCTTC.

Comments on this clonotype: This could be a read error, since a much larger clone is one nucleotide away. The chain joins TRBV7-6 to TRBJ2-1, with D hard to call. The CDR3 is 12 amino acids. From germline, CDR1 is SGHVS and CDR2 FNYEAQ. Here the CDR3 reads CTSSPDYNEQFF. The CDR3 bases are TGTACCAGCAGCCCCGATTACAATGAGCAGTTCTTC.

The J gene is TRBJ2-7, the V gene TRBV14; tentative D call: TRBD1 (5 bases). The CDR3 extends over 18 amino acids. Germline values: CDR1 SGHDN, CDR2 FVKESK. Trimming took off 2 bases at V and 6 bases at J, with 26 bases between the two ends. The CDR3 DNA reads TGTGCCAGCAGCCAAAGGGTACGACAACGAGGACAAGTGGGCGAGCAGTACTTC. This translates into CASSQRVRQRGQVGEQYF.

This chain uses TRBV14 with TRBJ2-2; tentatively, D is TRBD1 (5 bases). Deletions cut 10 bases from V and 4 bases from J, with 10 bases between. Germline V gene data show CDR1 as SGHDN and CDR2 as FVKESK. This CDR3 comprises 12 residues. The CDR3 spells CAIKGFTGELFF. CDR3 DNA: TGTGCCATAAAGGGGTTCACCGGGGAGCTGTTTTTT.

The V gene is TRBV5-6, the J gene TRBJ1-2; possibly TRBD1 for D (5 bases). The CDR3 length is 13 residues. Deletions cut 5 bases from V and 4 bases from J, with 12 bases between. Per germline, CDR1 SGHDT and CDR2 YYEEEE. The CDR3 region has the DNA TGTGCCAGCAGGACGGGGGGTCGCTATGGCTACACCTTC. As protein: CASRTGGRYGYTF.

The sample holds a few counts of this clonotype. This chain connects TRBV20-1 to TRBJ1-1; TRBD1 is a possible D gene (6 bases). Trimming removed 4 bases at V and 6 bases at J, with 15 bases between. The CDR3 has 13 residues. Germline CDR1 and CDR2: DFQATT and SNEGSKA (reference sequence). The CDR3 protein is CSAKGDLQPEAFF. DNA for the CDR3: TGCAGTGCTAAGGGGGATCTCCAACCTGAAGCTTTCTTT.

This chain connects TRBV13 to TRBJ2-7, with TRBD2 as a possible D gene (5 bases). Germline assignment: CDR1 PRHDT and CDR2 FYEKMQ (reference sequence). The V gene lost 0 bases and the J gene lost 4 bases, with 10 bases spanning the gap. The CDR3 loop spans 14 amino acids. CDR3 DNA sequence: TGTGCCAGCAGCTTAGGATCTAGCACGTACGAGCAGTACTTC. Its protein product is CASSLGSSTYEQYF.

Many counts were recorded for this clonotype. This rearrangement joins TRBV7-9 to TRBJ2-1, with 9 bases matching TRBD1. Trimming removed 5 bases from V and 5 bases from J; junction bases left unmatched: 7. This CDR3 region has 15 residues. Per the germline V gene, CDR1 is SEHNR and CDR2 is FQNEAQ (reference sequence). The CDR3 spells CASSRRQGVDNEQFF. CDR3 in DNA: TGTGCCAGCAGCCGCAGACAGGGGGTCGACAATGAGCAGTTCTTC.

The chain is built from TRBV20-1 and TRBJ2-1; 12 bases are a match to TRBD2. This CDR3 contains 11 residues. The junction had 4 bases not matched to a gene; V was cut back by 6 bases and J by 13 bases. Germline CDR1 is DFQATT and CDR2 is SNEGSKA (reference sequence). CDR3 region: CSALAGGGQFF. The CDR3 bases are TGCAGTGCACTAGCGGGGGGTGGCCAGTTCTTC.

As regards this clonotype: A junction boundary mismatches the germline segment, possibly from a read error. V gene TRBV7-6 combines with J gene TRBJ2-3; 15 nucleotides line up with TRBD2. CDR3 length: 19 residues. Looked up from germline, CDR1 is SGHVS and CDR2 is FNYEAQ. The CDR3 loop reads CTSSLRGLAGGRGTDTQYF. CDR3 DNA: TGTACCAGCAGCTTACGAGGACTAGCGGGGGGGCGGGGCACAGATACGCAGTATTTT. Combining the CDR3 with reference TRBV7-6 and TRBJ2-3 gives the whole variable domain GAGVSQSPRYKVTKRGQDVALRCDPISGHVSLYWYRQALGQGPEFLTYFNYEAQQDKSGLPNDRFSAERPEGSISTLTIQRTEQRDSAMYRCTSSLRGLAGGRGTDTQYFGPGTRLTVL.

This clonotype was observed a handful of times. The chain's CDR3 is CASSSGHTVTNVLTF. The CDR3 DNA reads as TGTGCCAGCAGCTCCGGGCATACAGTGACCAACGTCCTGACTTTC. The chain couples TRBV7-9 to TRBJ2-6; D is unclear. The length of the CDR3 is 15 residues. V was pared by 4 bases and J by 8 bases, with 15 bases between. Germline loops: CDR1 SEHNR, CDR2 FQNEAQ (reference sequence).

This clonotype turned up a few times. The CDR3 DNA is TGTGCCAGCAGTTACGTGAGGATCCGGGGCGGGTCTGGGGCCAACGTCCTGACTTTC. It specifies CASSYVRIRGGSGANVLTF. The chain is built from TRBV6-5 and TRBJ2-6, with D possibly being TRBD1 or TRBD2 (5 bases each). Germline-derived CDR1 and CDR2 are MNHEY and SVGAGI. V shed 2 bases and J shed 1 base, with 18 bases lying between them. This CDR3 is 19 amino acids long.

This clonotype has just a few counts. J is TRBJ2-1 and V is TRBV7-9; 14 positions agree with TRBD2. Germline V CDR1 and CDR2: SEHNR, FQNEAQ (reference sequence). The CDR3 sequence is 16 residues long. J was trimmed by 10 bases and V by 1 base; bases with no gene match: 6. CDR3 in amino acids: CASSLVSGLAGVEQFF. The CDR3 DNA sequence: TGTGCCAGCAGCTTAGTTTCGGGACTAGCGGGGGTCGAGCAGTTCTTC.

This clonotype was picked up a small number of times. V and J are TRBV12-3 or TRBV12-4 and TRBJ1-2; D is unresolved. Trimming took 0 bases from V and 7 from J, leaving 9 bases between them. This CDR3 is 13 amino acids long. The CDR3 loop reads CASSLARAAGYTF. The CDR3 DNA reads as TGTGCCAGCAGTTTAGCGCGGGCAGCTGGCTACACCTTC.

The chain carries TRBV28 and TRBJ1-4; D possibly corresponds to TRBD1 (6 bases). The length of the CDR3 is 14 residues. Germline CDR1 reads MDHEN; CDR2 reads SYDVKM. V was pared by 8 bases and J by 8 bases, with 18 bases between. For the CDR3, the DNA is TGTGCCAGCGCCTCCGTAGGGGGTAGGGAAAAACTGTTTTTT. Amino acids: CASASVGGREKLFF.

This clonotype was observed a few times. The chain links TRBV29-1 to TRBJ1-2; D unresolved. Germline V gene sequence: CDR1 SQVTM, CDR2 ANQGSEA. The CDR3 runs 10 residues. Trimming removed 3 bases from V and 5 bases from J, with 4 bases in between. DNA of the CDR3: TGCAGCGTTGAGCCTTATGGCTACACCTTC. This encodes CSVEPYGYTF.

This clonotype has just a few counts. A read error may produce the germline difference seen at one junction end. The chain recombines TRBV7-9 with TRBJ1-1, with a tentative D call TRBD1 (5 bases). Germline V CDR1 and CDR2: SEHNR, FQNEAQ (reference sequence). The CDR3 contains 13 residues. CDR3 in DNA: TGTGCCAGCAGCGAGTTGGGGCAGGGTGTTAAGGGCTTT. As protein: CASSELGQGVKGF.

A few counts support this clonotype. The chain recombines TRBV10-2 with TRBJ1-2, with 7 bases that match TRBD1. Trimming removed 2 bases from V and 7 bases from J; junction bases left unmatched: 7. CDR3 length: 14 residues. The germline V gene has CDR1 WSHSY and CDR2 SAAADI. The CDR3 spells CASSETTGVLGYTF. The CDR3 DNA reads TGCGCCAGCAGTGAGACCACAGGGGTCCTTGGCTACACCTTC.

The genes are TRBV7-8 and TRBJ2-3; 9 bases align to TRBD1. The CDR3 is 15 residues long. The germline V gene encodes CDR1 SGHVS and CDR2 FQNEAQ. V gave up 2 bases and J gave up 3 bases; unmatched junction bases: 3. CDR3 DNA: TGTGCCAGCAGCTTACGGACAGGGGAAACAGATACGCAGTATTTT. The encoded protein is CASSLRTGETDTQYF.

This clonotype was seen ten or more times. The CDR3 spells CASSPAVGIQETQYF. As DNA, the CDR3 is TGTGCCAGCAGCCCTGCGGTCGGGATTCAAGAGACCCAGTACTTC. The chain has TRBV7-9 and TRBJ2-5, with TRBD2 as a possible D gene (5 bases). Trimming shortened V by 5 bases and J by 2 bases, and 15 bases separated the two germline ends. The CDR3 loop spans 15 amino acids. The germline V gene encodes CDR1 SEHNR and CDR2 FQNEAQ (reference sequence). The whole variable domain, filled in from reference TRBV7-9 and TRBJ2-5, reads DTGVSQNPRHKITKRGQNVTFRCDPISEHNRLYWYRQTLGQGPEFLTYFQNEAQLEKSRLLSDRFSAERPKGSFSTLEIQRTEQGDSAMYLCASSPAVGIQETQYFGPGTRLLVL.

This clonotype was seen a few times. The V and J genes are TRBV20-1 and TRBJ2-2; TRBD1 is a possible D gene (6 bases). V lost 2 bases, J lost 4 bases, and 14 bases lay in between. This CDR3 contains 15 residues. Looked up from germline, CDR1 is DFQATT and CDR2 is SNEGSKA (reference sequence). The CDR3 DNA reads TGCAGTGCTAGAAACTTCCCAGGGGTCACCGGGGAGCTGTTTTTT. Its translation is CSARNFPGVTGELFF.

This clonotype was seen a handful of times. V usage is TRBV27 and J usage is TRBJ2-6; D not resolved. This CDR3 has 14 residues. The germline V and J ends were trimmed by 8 bases and 1 base, with 9 bases remaining between them. The V gene's germline CDR1 is MNHEY and CDR2 SMNVEV (reference sequence). The CDR3, as DNA: TGTGCCAGCGGTGTTGAGTCTGGGGCCAACGTCCTGACTTTC. Amino acid sequence: CASGVESGANVLTF. Drawing the rest from reference TRBV27 and TRBJ2-6, the complete variable domain is EAQVTQNPRYLITVTGKKLTVTCSQNMNHEYMSWYRQDPGLGLRQIYYSMNVEVTDKGDVPEGYKVSRKEKRNFPLILESPSPNQTSLYFCASGVESGANVLTFGAGSRLTVL.

V is TRBV6-6 and J is TRBJ1-5; 8 bases line up with TRBD1. Trimming at V came to 2 bases and at J to 5 bases, leaving 5 bases not matched to a gene. CDR1 MNHNY and CDR2 SVGAGI come from the germline V gene (reference sequence). The CDR3 consists of 15 residues. The CDR3 DNA reads as TGTGCCAGCAGTTACGGGGACAGGTCACATCAGCCCCAGCATTTT. Translation gives CASSYGDRSHQPQHF.